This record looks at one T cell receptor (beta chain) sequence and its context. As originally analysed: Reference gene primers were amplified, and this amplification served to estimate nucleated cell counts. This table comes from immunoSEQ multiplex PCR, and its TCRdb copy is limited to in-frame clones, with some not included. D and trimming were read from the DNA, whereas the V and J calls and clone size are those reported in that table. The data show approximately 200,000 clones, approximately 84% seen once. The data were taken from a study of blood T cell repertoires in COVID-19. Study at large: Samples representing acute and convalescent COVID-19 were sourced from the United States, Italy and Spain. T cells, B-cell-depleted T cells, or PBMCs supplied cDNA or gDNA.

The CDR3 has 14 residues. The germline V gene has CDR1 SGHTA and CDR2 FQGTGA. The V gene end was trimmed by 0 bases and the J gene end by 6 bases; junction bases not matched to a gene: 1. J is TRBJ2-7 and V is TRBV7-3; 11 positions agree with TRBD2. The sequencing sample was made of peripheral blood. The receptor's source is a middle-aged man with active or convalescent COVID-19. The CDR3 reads CASSLTGTSGEQYF. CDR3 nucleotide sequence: TGTGCCAGCAGCTTAACTGGGACTAGCGGCGAGCAGTACTTC.